What follows are 3 T cell receptor beta chains derived from one specimen sequenced in a study of T cells in Graves' hyperthyroidism and ophthalmopathy. RNA transcripts served as the template for amplifying TCR beta CDR3 regions. The TCR CDR3 was amplified in a first-round RT-PCR using the HTBI primer set. MiXCR, applied by TCRdb to the multiplex PCR reads, yields one record per CDR3 protein. The sample comprises approximately 380,000 distinct CDR3 sequences, 15% to 20% of which are singletons, and about 4% rests with the top ten. The sequenced sample consisted of blood. These receptor sequences come from a woman younger than 35 with Graves' hyperthyroidism.

This clonotype was observed many times. The J gene is TRBJ2-1, the V gene TRBV12-3 or TRBV12-4, with 15 positions matching TRBD2. This CDR3 comprises 14 residues. The V and J ends lost 7 bases and 7 bases, in that order; junction bases with no gene match: 2. The CDR3 region is CASIGLAGGNEQFF. The DNA for the CDR3 is TGTGCCAGCATTGGACTAGCGGGGGGGAATGAGCAGTTCTTC.

This clonotype was counted many times. This chain uses TRBV27 with TRBJ1-1; the D is unclear. From germline, CDR1 is MNHEY and CDR2 SMNVEV (reference sequence). V gave up 6 bases and J gave up 4 bases, with 12 bases separating them. This CDR3 is 13 amino acids long. The CDR3 region has the DNA TGTGCCAGCAGCCCCCTCGAGGCCACTGAAGCTTTCTTT. As protein: CASSPLEATEAFF.

The rearrangement uses TRBV4-1 and TRBJ1-1, with D possibly TRBD1 on 6 matching bases. With 4 bases removed from V and 4 bases from J, the gap between germline ends came to 16 bases. CDR1 and CDR2 from the germline V gene are MGHRA and YSYEKL. This CDR3 contains 15 residues. CDR3 sequence reads: CASSPAEGGLTEAFF. The CDR3 DNA is TGCGCCAGCAGCCCCGCCGAAGGGGGGCTCACTGAAGCTTTCTTT.